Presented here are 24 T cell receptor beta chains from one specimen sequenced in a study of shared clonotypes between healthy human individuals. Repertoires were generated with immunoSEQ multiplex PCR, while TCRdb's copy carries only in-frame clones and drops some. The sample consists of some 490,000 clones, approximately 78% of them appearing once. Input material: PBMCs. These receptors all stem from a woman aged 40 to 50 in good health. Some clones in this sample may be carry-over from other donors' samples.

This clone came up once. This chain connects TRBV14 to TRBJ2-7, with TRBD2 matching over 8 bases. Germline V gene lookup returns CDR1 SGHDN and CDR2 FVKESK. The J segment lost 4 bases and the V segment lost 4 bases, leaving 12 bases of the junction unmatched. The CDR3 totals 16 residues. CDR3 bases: TGTGCCAGCAGCCGAGGTAGAAGCGGGAGTGGTTACGAGCAGTACTTC. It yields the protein CASSRGRSGSGYEQYF.

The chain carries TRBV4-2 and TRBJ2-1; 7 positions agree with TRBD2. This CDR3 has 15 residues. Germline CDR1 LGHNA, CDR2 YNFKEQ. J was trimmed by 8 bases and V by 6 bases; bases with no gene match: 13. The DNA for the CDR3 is TGTGCCAGCAGTAATCTAGTGACTAGCAACTATGAGCAGTTCTTC. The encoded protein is CASSNLVTSNYEQFF.

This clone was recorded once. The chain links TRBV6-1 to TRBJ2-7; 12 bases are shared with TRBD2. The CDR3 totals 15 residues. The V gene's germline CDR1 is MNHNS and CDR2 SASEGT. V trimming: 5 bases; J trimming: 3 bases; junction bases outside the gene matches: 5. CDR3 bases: TGTGCCAGCAGTCAGACTAGCGGGAGTAGCTACGAGCAGTACTTC. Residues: CASSQTSGSSYEQYF.

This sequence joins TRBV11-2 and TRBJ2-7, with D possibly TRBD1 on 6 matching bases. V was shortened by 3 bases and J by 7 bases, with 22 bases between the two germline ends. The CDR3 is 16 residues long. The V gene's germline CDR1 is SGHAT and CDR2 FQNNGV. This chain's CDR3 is CASSFTAQGGLGEQYF. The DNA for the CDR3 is TGTGCCAGCAGCTTCACGGCACAGGGCGGATTGGGGGAGCAGTACTTC.

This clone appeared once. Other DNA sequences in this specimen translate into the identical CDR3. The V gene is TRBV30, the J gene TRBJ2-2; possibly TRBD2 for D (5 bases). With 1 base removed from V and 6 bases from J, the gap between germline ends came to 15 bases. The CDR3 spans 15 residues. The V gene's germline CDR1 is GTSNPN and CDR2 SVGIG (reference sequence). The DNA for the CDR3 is TGTGCCTGGAGTGGAGGGCTAGCAGACCCCGGGGAGCTGTTTTTT. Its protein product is CAWSGGLADPGELFF.

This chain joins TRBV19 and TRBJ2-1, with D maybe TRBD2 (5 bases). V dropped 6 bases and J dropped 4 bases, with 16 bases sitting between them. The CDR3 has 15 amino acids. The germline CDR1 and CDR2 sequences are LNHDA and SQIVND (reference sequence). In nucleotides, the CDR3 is TGTGCCAGTAGCATAAGGAGACTACTTTACAATGAGCAGTTCTTC. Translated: CASSIRRLLYNEQFF.

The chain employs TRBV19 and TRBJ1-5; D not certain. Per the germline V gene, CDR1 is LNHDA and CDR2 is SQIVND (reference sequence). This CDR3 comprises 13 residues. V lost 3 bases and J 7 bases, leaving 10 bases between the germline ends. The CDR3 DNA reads TGTGCCAGTAGTATCCGGGTCCTCCAGCCCCAGCATTTT. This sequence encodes CASSIRVLQPQHF.

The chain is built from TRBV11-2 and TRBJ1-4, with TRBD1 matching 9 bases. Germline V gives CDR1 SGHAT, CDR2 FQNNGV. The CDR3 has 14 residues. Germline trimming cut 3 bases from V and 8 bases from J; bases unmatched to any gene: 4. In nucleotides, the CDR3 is TGTGCCAGCAGCTTTTCGACAGGGGGAGAAAAACTGTTTTTT. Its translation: CASSFSTGGEKLFF.

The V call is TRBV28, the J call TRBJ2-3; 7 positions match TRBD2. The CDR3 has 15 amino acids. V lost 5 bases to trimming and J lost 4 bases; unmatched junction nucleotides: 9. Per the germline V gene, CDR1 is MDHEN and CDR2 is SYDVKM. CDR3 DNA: TGTGCCAGCAGTAGGACTAGTAGAGCGGCAGATACGCAGTATTTT. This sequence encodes CASSRTSRAADTQYF.

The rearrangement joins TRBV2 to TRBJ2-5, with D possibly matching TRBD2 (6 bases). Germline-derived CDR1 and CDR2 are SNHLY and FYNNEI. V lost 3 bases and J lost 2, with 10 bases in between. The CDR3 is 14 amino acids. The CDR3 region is CASSDGSGQETQYF. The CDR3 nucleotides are TGTGCCAGCAGTGATGGCAGCGGGCAAGAGACCCAGTACTTC.

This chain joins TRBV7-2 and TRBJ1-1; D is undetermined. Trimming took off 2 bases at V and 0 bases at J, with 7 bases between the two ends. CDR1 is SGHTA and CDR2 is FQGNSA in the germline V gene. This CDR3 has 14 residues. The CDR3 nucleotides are TGTGCCAGCAGCTTATGGCAGCTGAACACTGAAGCTTTCTTT. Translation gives CASSLWQLNTEAFF.

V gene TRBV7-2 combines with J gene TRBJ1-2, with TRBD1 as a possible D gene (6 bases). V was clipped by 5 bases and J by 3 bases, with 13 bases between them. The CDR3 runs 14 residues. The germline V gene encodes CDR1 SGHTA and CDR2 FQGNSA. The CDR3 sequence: CASSTWDTDYGYTF. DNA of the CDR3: TGTGCCAGCAGCACATGGGACACCGACTATGGCTACACCTTC.

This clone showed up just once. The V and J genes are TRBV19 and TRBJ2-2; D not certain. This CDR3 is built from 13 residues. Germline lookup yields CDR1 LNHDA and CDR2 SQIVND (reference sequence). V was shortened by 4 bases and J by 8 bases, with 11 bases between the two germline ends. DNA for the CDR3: TGTGCCAGTAGTACCGGACGTATTGGGGAGCTGTTTTTT. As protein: CASSTGRIGELFF.

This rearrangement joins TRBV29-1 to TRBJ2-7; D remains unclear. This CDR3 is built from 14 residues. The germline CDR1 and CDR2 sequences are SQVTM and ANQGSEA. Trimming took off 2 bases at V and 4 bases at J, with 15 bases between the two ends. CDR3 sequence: CSVELAGLGYEQYF. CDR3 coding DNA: TGCAGCGTTGAATTGGCAGGCCTCGGGTACGAGCAGTACTTC.

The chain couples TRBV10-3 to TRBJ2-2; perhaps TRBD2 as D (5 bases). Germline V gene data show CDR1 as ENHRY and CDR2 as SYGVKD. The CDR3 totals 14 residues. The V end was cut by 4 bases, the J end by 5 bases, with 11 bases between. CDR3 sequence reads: CAISGGHQTGELFF. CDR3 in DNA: TGTGCCATCAGTGGAGGGCACCAAACCGGGGAGCTGTTTTTT.

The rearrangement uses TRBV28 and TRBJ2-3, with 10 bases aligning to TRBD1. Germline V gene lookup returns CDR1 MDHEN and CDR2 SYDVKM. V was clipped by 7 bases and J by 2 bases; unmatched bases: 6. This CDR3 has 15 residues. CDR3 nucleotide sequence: TGTGCCAGCACCGGACAGGGGGTTTACACAGATACGCAGTATTTT. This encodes CASTGQGVYTDTQYF.

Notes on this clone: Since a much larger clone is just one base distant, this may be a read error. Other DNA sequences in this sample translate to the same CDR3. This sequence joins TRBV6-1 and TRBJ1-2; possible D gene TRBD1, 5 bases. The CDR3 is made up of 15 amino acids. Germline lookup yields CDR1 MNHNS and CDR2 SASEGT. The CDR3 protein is CASSEGAGRIYGYTF. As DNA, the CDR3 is TGTGCCAGCAGCGAAGGAGCAGGGAGGATCTATGGCTACACCTTC.

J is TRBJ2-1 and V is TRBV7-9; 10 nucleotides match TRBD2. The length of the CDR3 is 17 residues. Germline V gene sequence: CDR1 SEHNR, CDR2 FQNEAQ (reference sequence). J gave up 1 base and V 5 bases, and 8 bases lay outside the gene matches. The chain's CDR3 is CASSHAPSGSSYNEQFF. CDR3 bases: TGTGCCAGCAGCCACGCCCCTAGCGGGAGTTCCTACAATGAGCAGTTCTTC.

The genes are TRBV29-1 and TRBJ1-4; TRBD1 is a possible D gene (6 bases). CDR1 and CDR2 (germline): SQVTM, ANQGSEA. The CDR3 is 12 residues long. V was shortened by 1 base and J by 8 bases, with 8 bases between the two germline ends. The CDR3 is CSVEAGDEKLFF. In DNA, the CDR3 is TGCAGCGTTGAAGCAGGGGACGAAAAACTGTTTTTT.

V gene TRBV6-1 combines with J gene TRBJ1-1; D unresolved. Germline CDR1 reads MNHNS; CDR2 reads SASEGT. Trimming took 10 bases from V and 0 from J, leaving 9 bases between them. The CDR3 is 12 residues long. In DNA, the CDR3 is TGTGCCACCCGAGACCTGAACACTGAAGCTTTCTTT. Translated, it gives CATRDLNTEAFF.

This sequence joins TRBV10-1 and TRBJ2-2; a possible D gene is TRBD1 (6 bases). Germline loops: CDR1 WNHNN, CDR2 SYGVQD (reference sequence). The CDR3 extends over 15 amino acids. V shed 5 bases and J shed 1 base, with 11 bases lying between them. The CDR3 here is CASSPQQGNTGELFF. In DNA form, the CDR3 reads TGCGCCAGCAGTCCCCAACAGGGGAACACCGGGGAGCTGTTTTTT.

CDR3 in amino acids: CASSRSRDTGNYGYTF. The CDR3 region has the DNA TGTGCCAGCAGCCGATCCCGGGACACTGGGAACTATGGCTACACCTTC. The rearrangement links TRBV6-6 to TRBJ1-2, with a weak D call TRBD1 (6 bases). The CDR3 extends over 16 amino acids. Germline V lookup: CDR1 MNHNY, CDR2 SVGAGI (reference sequence). The germline V and J ends were trimmed by 6 bases and 2 bases, with 19 bases remaining between them.

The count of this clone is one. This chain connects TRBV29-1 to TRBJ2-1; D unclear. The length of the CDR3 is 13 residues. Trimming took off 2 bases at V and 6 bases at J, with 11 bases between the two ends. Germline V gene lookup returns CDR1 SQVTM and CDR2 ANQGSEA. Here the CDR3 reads CSVEQTVGNEQFF. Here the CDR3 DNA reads TGCAGCGTTGAACAGACCGTGGGCAATGAGCAGTTCTTC.

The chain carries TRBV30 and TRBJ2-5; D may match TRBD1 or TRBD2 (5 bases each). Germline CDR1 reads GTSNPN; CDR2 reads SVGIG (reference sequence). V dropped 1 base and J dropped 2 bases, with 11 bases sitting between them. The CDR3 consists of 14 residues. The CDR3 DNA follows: TGTGCCTGGAGTGGAGGGGAAGGGCAAGAGACCCAGTACTTC. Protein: CAWSGGEGQETQYF.